One and the same sample provided the 22 T cell receptor beta chains below, sequenced in a study of cytomegalovirus exposure and HLA in healthy donors. Primers included in the PCR were 60 Vbeta and 13 Jbeta primers. Profiling relied on immunoSEQ multiplex PCR, and the TCRdb table lists in-frame clones only, not all of them. The data show roughly 70,000 clones, around 78% seen once. The sequencing sample was made of PBMCs. The receptor set was obtained from a man in his fifties in good health and CMV-seronegative.

V usage is TRBV5-5 and J usage is TRBJ1-1; D perhaps matches TRBD1 (6 bases). The CDR3 length is 14 residues. V dropped 4 bases and J dropped 4 bases, with 14 bases sitting between them. Germline V CDR1 and CDR2: SGHKS, YYEKEE (reference sequence). The chain's CDR3 is CASSRNRDGTEAFF. As DNA, the CDR3 is TGTGCCAGCAGCAGAAACAGGGACGGCACTGAAGCTTTCTTT.

The V gene is TRBV6-1, the J gene TRBJ2-7; tentative D call: TRBD1 (6 bases). Per germline, CDR1 MNHNS and CDR2 SASEGT. This CDR3 region has 15 residues. V was clipped by 1 base and J by 4 bases, with 14 bases between them. CDR3 DNA: TGTGCCAGCAGTGAAGGGGGGCAGGTGATTTACGAGCAGTACTTC. Protein: CASSEGGQVIYEQYF.

The rearrangement joins TRBV29-1 to TRBJ2-1, with 12 bases lining up with TRBD2. Germline CDR1 and CDR2: SQVTM and ANQGSEA. Trimming cost V 7 bases and J 9 bases; bases outside gene matches: 7. The CDR3 consists of 13 residues. In nucleotides, the CDR3 is TGCAGCGGCACGACTAGCGGGGGCACTGAGCAGTTCTTC. It yields the protein CSGTTSGGTEQFF.

The chain employs TRBV6-5 and TRBJ2-5; no definite D call. Trimming removed 4 bases at V and 8 bases at J, with 23 bases between. The CDR3 sequence is 16 residues long. CDR1 MNHEY and CDR2 SVGAGI come from the germline V gene. The DNA for the CDR3 is TGTGCCAGCAGTTTGACCCGGTCCCACTCCTCGGGTACCCAGTACTTC. It translates to CASSLTRSHSSGTQYF.

The rearrangement uses TRBV6-5 and TRBJ1-1, with D possibly TRBD1 on 6 matching bases. V lost 7 bases, J lost 4 bases, and 16 bases lay in between. Looked up from germline, CDR1 is MNHEY and CDR2 is SVGAGI. The length of the CDR3 is 14 residues. The CDR3 nucleotides are TGTGCCAGCACCAGGTCAGGGGCGGCCACTGAAGCTTTCTTT. It translates to CASTRSGAATEAFF.

The chain combines TRBV28 with TRBJ1-2; D ambiguous. V shed 2 bases and J shed 2 bases, with 15 bases lying between them. CDR3 length equals 16 residues. Per germline, CDR1 MDHEN and CDR2 SYDVKM. Written as DNA, the CDR3 is TGTGCCAGCAGTTTACCTCGTGGAGCCTCAAACTATGGCTACACCTTC. This codes for CASSLPRGASNYGYTF.

This chain uses TRBV19 with TRBJ2-5, with 9 bases matching TRBD1. The CDR3 is 16 amino acids. Germline V gene data show CDR1 as LNHDA and CDR2 as SQIVND (reference sequence). Trimming removed 2 bases from V and 7 bases from J; junction bases left unmatched: 11. CDR3 nucleotide sequence: TGTGCCAGTAGTATAAGCGGGACAGGGTTGGTTGTGACCCAGTACTTC. Its protein is CASSISGTGLVVTQYF.

The CDR3 spells CASRGSRHKRNQPQHF. In DNA, the CDR3 is TGTGCCAGCAGGGGCAGCCGACATAAACGCAATCAGCCCCAGCATTTT. The rearrangement links TRBV11-3 to TRBJ1-5; no firm D call. The germline V gene encodes CDR1 SGHNT and CDR2 YENEEA. The CDR3 covers 16 residues. V gave up 6 bases and J gave up 2 bases, with 17 bases separating them.

The chain recombines TRBV30 with TRBJ1-6, with D perhaps matching TRBD1 (5 bases). Germline CDR1 and CDR2: GTSNPN and SVGIG (reference sequence). Trimming removed 2 bases at V and 9 bases at J, with 17 bases between. The CDR3 runs 15 residues. CDR3 nucleotides: TGTGCCTGGAGTTTAGCGGCCCAGAGGGGTTCACCCCTCCACTTT. It specifies CAWSLAAQRGSPLHF.

This chain links TRBV5-1 with TRBJ1-1; no firm D call. Per germline, CDR1 SGHRS and CDR2 YFSETQ. This CDR3 spans 14 amino acids. Trimming stripped 4 bases from V and 5 bases from J, with 15 bases between. The CDR3 sequence: CASSLSLAGTEAFF. The DNA for the CDR3 is TGCGCCAGCAGCCTGAGTTTGGCAGGTACTGAAGCTTTCTTT.

In this sample, this clone turned up once. Its ends do not fully match the called genes, so a read error is possible. The chain links TRBV5-1 to TRBJ2-1; TRBD2 matches 9 bases. The germline V gene encodes CDR1 SGHRS and CDR2 YFSETQ. This CDR3 is 20 amino acids long. CDR3 sequence (DNA): TGCGCCAGCAGCTTTATTTCTCCCCTTAGCGGGAGTATGACCTACAATGGGCAGTTCTTC. Protein sequence: CASSFISPLSGSMTYNGQFF. Full variable domain (rest looked up from reference TRBV5-1 and TRBJ2-1): KAGVTQTPRYLIKTRGQQVTLSCSPISGHRSVSWYQQTPGQGLQFLFEYFSETQRNKGNFPGRFSGRQFSNSRSEMNVSTLELGDSALYLCASSFISPLSGSMTYNGQFFGPGTRLTVL.

This clone was counted only a few times. The genes are TRBV2 and TRBJ1-5; D uncertain. CDR1 is SNHLY, CDR2 FYNNEI, per germline. CDR3 length: 12 amino acids. V gave up 3 bases and J gave up 4 bases, with 4 bases separating them. The CDR3 sequence: CASSDPNQPQHF. CDR3 coding DNA: TGTGCCAGCAGTGACCCGAATCAGCCCCAGCATTTT.

The chain carries TRBV27 and TRBJ1-1, with D uncertain. The CDR3 consists of 13 residues. CDR1 is MNHEY and CDR2 is SMNVEV in the germline V gene (reference sequence). Between the trimmed V and J ends, which lost 3 bases and 1 base, there was a span of 6 bases. This chain's CDR3 is CASSFAGNTEAFF. Written as DNA, the CDR3 is TGTGCCAGCAGTTTTGCGGGGAACACTGAAGCTTTCTTT.

This clone has only a few counts. The chain combines TRBV5-1 with TRBJ2-7; the D gene is possibly TRBD1 (6 bases). The CDR3 has 14 amino acids. Trimming cost V 4 bases and J 1 base, with 12 bases left between them. The germline V gene has CDR1 SGHRS and CDR2 YFSETQ. Here the CDR3 DNA reads TGCGCCAGCAGCCACCGGGACATTTCCTACGAGCAGTACTTC. As protein: CASSHRDISYEQYF.

V usage is TRBV4-1 and J usage is TRBJ2-3; 9 bases map to TRBD2. The CDR3 totals 14 residues. Germline CDR1 is MGHRA and CDR2 is YSYEKL. V trimming: 3 bases; J trimming: 6 bases; junction bases outside the gene matches: 4. In nucleotides, the CDR3 is TGCGCCAGCAGCCAGGGGACTAGCCCGGATACGCAGTATTTT. It translates to CASSQGTSPDTQYF.

The V gene is TRBV6-6, the J gene TRBJ2-5; no reliable D call. The CDR3 spans 14 residues. Trimming pared 5 bases from V and 5 bases from J, leaving 15 bases between. Germline CDR1 reads MNHNY; CDR2 reads SVGAGI (reference sequence). The CDR3 sequence is CASSIQKNSETQYF. The CDR3 nucleotides are TGTGCCAGCAGTATACAGAAGAATTCGGAGACCCAGTACTTC.

The rearrangement links TRBV18 to TRBJ1-2; 7 nucleotides align to TRBD1. The V segment lost 5 bases and the J segment 4 bases; nucleotides outside the gene matches: 10. Germline V gene data show CDR1 as KGHSH and CDR2 as LQKENI. The CDR3 has 15 amino acids. The CDR3 DNA is TGTGCCAGCTCAGCTGGACCGGGACAGCTCTATGGCTACACCTTC. It encodes CASSAGPGQLYGYTF.

The chain carries TRBV25-1 and TRBJ2-5; the D is unclear. Germline V gene lookup returns CDR1 MGHDK and CDR2 SYGVNS. CDR3 size: 14 residues. V shed 7 bases and J shed 4 bases, with 16 bases lying between them. The CDR3 reads CASNNGRVGETQYF. CDR3 bases: TGTGCCAGCAACAACGGTCGGGTCGGAGAGACCCAGTACTTC.

The V gene is TRBV29-1, the J gene TRBJ2-6; the D is unclear. The CDR3 is made up of 13 amino acids. The germline CDR1 and CDR2 sequences are SQVTM and ANQGSEA. Trimming cost V 6 bases and J 0 bases, with 6 bases left between them. The CDR3 sequence: CSVEDSGANVLTF. In nucleotides, the CDR3 is TGCAGCGTAGAGGACTCTGGGGCCAACGTCCTGACTTTC. The entire variable domain, with the rest obtained from reference TRBV29-1 and TRBJ2-6, is as follows: SAVISQKPSRDICQRGTSLTIQCQVDSQVTMMFWYRQQPGQSLTLIATANQGSEATYESGFVIDKFPISRPNLTFSTLTVSNMSPEDSSIYLCSVEDSGANVLTFGAGSRLTVL.

V usage is TRBV18 and J usage is TRBJ2-7; D possibly corresponds to TRBD2 (5 bases). The germline V gene has CDR1 KGHSH and CDR2 LQKENI. V dropped 4 bases and J dropped 1 base, with 8 bases sitting between them. The CDR3 spans 13 residues. CDR3 protein: CASSLTGSYEQYF. CDR3 DNA: TGTGCCAGCTCACTTACGGGGTCCTACGAGCAGTACTTC.

The chain joins TRBV6-5 to TRBJ2-7; weak D call: TRBD2 (6 bases). Trimming cost V 6 bases and J 0 bases, with 12 bases left between them. The CDR3 runs 14 residues. Germline lookup yields CDR1 MNHEY and CDR2 SVGAGI. CDR3 nucleotides: TGTGCCAGCAGGCGGGGACGAAGCTCCTACGAGCAGTACTTC. Translation gives CASRRGRSSYEQYF.

The chain carries TRBV27 and TRBJ2-7, with TRBD1 as a possible D gene (5 bases). The CDR3 covers 15 residues. The V end lost 6 bases, the J end lost 1 base, and 16 bases lay between the germline ends. The germline V gene has CDR1 MNHEY and CDR2 SMNVEV (reference sequence). The CDR3 reads CASRPETGRSYEQYF. In nucleotides, the CDR3 is TGTGCCAGCAGGCCTGAAACAGGTAGATCCTACGAGCAGTACTTC.